This is a list of T cell receptor beta chains from one sample in a study of blood T cell repertoires in COVID-19. Method: immunoSEQ multiplex PCR; TCRdb's copy keeps in-frame clones and lacks some. Here the sample spans just over 250,000 clones, roughly 80% being singletons. Material: PBMCs or T cells enriched from blood (not recorded which). The receptors originated from a young man with acute COVID-19. Each CDR3 is given with its conserved first and last residue. Each record gives: J gene, V gene, D gene, clone size, CDR3 protein, CDR3 DNA. A D gene is named only where the DNA matches it firmly. Clone size appears in some rows only: once, few, many, or a class for an expanded clone.

J gene: TRBJ1-6; V gene: TRBV7-6; D gene: TRBD1; clone size: .; CDR3 protein: CASSSGTGINSPLHF; CDR3 DNA: TGTGCCAGCAGCTCAGGGACAGGGATCAATTCACCCCTCCACTTT
J gene: TRBJ2-5; V gene: TRBV5-1; D gene: .; clone size: .; CDR3 protein: CASSLAEWETQYF; CDR3 DNA: TGCGCCAGCAGCTTAGCGGAGTGGGAGACCCAGTACTTC
J gene: TRBJ1-1; V gene: TRBV15; D gene: TRBD1; clone size: .; CDR3 protein: CATSRGGGAMNTEAFF; CDR3 DNA: TGTGCCACCAGCAGAGGAGGGGGCGCGATGAACACTGAAGCTTTCTTT
J gene: TRBJ1-1; V gene: TRBV9; D gene: .; clone size: .; CDR3 protein: CASSPRGGRMNTEAFF; CDR3 DNA: TGTGCCAGCAGCCCACGGGGGGGTAGGATGAACACTGAAGCTTTCTTT
J gene: TRBJ2-3; V gene: TRBV14; D gene: TRBD2; clone size: .; CDR3 protein: CARPITSGRSTDTQYF; CDR3 DNA: TGTGCCAGACCCATAACAAGCGGGAGAAGCACAGATACGCAGTATTTT
J gene: TRBJ1-2; V gene: TRBV19; D gene: TRBD1; clone size: many; CDR3 protein: CASSIRGQGALTF; CDR3 DNA: TGTGCCAGTAGTATACGGGGACAGGGGGCTCTCACCTTC
J gene: TRBJ1-1; V gene: TRBV3-1/TRBV3-2; D gene: TRBD1; clone size: .; CDR3 protein: CASSRGTGRNTEAFF; CDR3 DNA: TGTGCCAGCAGCCGAGGGACAGGGAGAAACACTGAAGCTTTCTTT
J gene: TRBJ1-6; V gene: TRBV10-2; D gene: .; clone size: few; CDR3 protein: CASRQYSLGSPLHF; CDR3 DNA: TGCGCCAGCAGACAGTACAGTTTAGGTTCACCCCTCCACTTT
J gene: TRBJ1-1; V gene: TRBV4-1; D gene: .; clone size: .; CDR3 protein: CASSRPAVNTEAFF; CDR3 DNA: TGCGCCAGCAGCCGCCCAGCGGTGAACACTGAAGCTTTCTTT
J gene: TRBJ2-5; V gene: TRBV30; D gene: .; clone size: .; CDR3 protein: CAWTLLGETQYF; CDR3 DNA: TGTGCCTGGACCCTACTAGGGGAGACCCAGTACTTC